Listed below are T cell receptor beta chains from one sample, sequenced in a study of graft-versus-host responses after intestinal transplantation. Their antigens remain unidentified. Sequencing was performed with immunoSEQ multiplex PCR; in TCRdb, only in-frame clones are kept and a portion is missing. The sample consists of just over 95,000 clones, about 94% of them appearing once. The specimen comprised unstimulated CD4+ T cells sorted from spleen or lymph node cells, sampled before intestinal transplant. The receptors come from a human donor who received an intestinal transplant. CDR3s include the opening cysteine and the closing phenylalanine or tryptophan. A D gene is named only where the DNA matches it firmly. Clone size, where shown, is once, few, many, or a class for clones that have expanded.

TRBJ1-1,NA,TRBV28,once,TGTGCCAGCACGTCCACTGGTCTGAACACTGAAGCTTTCTTT,CASTSTGLNTEAFF
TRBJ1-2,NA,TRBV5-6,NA,TGTGCCAGCAACCGGGTTCAAGCTAACTATGGCTACACCTTC,CASNRVQANYGYTF
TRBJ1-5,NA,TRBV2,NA,TGTGCCAGCGGGACACAGAATCAGCCCCAGCATTTT,CASGTQNQPQHF
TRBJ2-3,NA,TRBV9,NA,TGTGCCAGCGCCTTGGTGGGGGGTGGAGGAGATACGCAGTATTTT,CASALVGGGGDTQYF
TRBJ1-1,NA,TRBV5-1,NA,TGCGCCAGCAGTTCCGGGACTGAGAACACTGAAGCTTTCTTT,CASSSGTENTEAFF
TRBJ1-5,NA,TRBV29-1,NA,TGCAGCGTTGGTCAGGATCCCTATCAGCCCCAGCATTTT,CSVGQDPYQPQHF
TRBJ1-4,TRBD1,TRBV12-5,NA,TGTGCTAGTGGTTACGGTCAGGGGGGTGGAAAACTGTTTTTT,CASGYGQGGGKLFF
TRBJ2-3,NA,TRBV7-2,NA,TGTGCCAGCAGCCAAACCAGGGGCACAGATACGCAGTATTTT,CASSQTRGTDTQYF
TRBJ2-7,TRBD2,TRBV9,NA,TGTGCCAGCAGCCCACTAGCGGGGGGAGCCACCTACGAGCAGTACTTC,CASSPLAGGATYEQYF
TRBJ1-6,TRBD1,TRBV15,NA,TGTGCCACCAGCAGAGGGGACAGGGGGTCCGGGTCACCCCTCCACTTT,CATSRGDRGSGSPLHF
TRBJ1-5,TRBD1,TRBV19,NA,TGTGCCAGTAGTTTGGGGACAGGCTATAGCAATCAGCCCCAGCATTTT,CASSLGTGYSNQPQHF
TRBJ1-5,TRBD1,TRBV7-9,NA,TGTGCCAGCAGCTTCGGGACAGTTGGCAATCAGCCCCAGCATTTT,CASSFGTVGNQPQHF
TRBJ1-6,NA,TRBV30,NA,TGTGCCTGGAGTGTTTGGCATTATAATGCACCCCTCCACTTT,CAWSVWHYNAPLHF
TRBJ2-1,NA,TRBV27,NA,TGTGCCAGCAGTTTAGCGGGAACATACAATGAGCAGTTCTTC,CASSLAGTYNEQFF
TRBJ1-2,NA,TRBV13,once,TGTGCCAGCAGCTTTCGTGAGGGATCCTATGGCTACACCTTC,CASSFREGSYGYTF
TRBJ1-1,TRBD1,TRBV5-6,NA,TGTGCCAGCAGCCCGGACAGGGTGGATGAAGCTTTCTTT,CASSPDRVDEAFF
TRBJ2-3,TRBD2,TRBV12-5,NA,TGTGCTAGTGGGCTAGGACTAGCGGAGGTTATCACAGATACGCAGTATTTT,CASGLGLAEVITDTQYF
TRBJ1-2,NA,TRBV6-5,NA,TGTGCCAGCAGTTATGAGATCCTGGGAGGTAACTATGGCTACACCTTC,CASSYEILGGNYGYTF
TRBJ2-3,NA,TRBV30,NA,TGTGCCTGGAGTTCGCCCCGGGGGGCCCCCCACACAGATACGCAGTATTTT,CAWSSPRGAPHTDTQYF
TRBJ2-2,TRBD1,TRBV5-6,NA,TGTGCCAGCAGCTACCGGGACAGGAACACCGGGGAGCTGTTTTTT,CASSYRDRNTGELFF
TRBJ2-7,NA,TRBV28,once,TGTGCCAGCAACGGGGGACAGCTAAACGACCGGGAGCAGTACTTC,CASNGGQLNDREQYF
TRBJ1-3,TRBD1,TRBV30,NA,TGTGCCTGGAATCCGGGACAGGGGGCGAGATCTGGAAACACCATATATTTT,CAWNPGQGARSGNTIYF
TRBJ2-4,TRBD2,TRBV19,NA,TGTGCCAGTAGTATAACCTCTCTTAGCGGGAGGGCCTATTACTTC,CASSITSLSGRAYYF
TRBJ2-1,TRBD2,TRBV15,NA,TGTGCCACCAGCGTTAGACTAGCGGGAAGTTACAATGAGCAGTTCTTC,CATSVRLAGSYNEQFF
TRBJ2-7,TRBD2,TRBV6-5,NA,TGTGCCAGCAGCGAACGGCTAGCGGGAGGGTACGAGCAGTACTTC,CASSERLAGGYEQYF
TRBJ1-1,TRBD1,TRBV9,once,TGTGCCAGCAGCGACTACAGGGGGCTTACTGAAGCTTTCTTT,CASSDYRGLTEAFF
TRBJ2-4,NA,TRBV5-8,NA,TGTGCCAGCAGCTTGTCAAGCCCAGCCAAAAACATTCAGTACTTC,CASSLSSPAKNIQYF
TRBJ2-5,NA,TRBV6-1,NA,TGTGCCAGCAGTAGGGGTCACGAGACCCAGTACTTC,CASSRGHETQYF
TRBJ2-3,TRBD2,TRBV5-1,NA,TGCGCCAGCAGCTTGGGGGGACTAGCGGGAGGAAGCACAGATACGCAGTATTTT,CASSLGGLAGGSTDTQYF
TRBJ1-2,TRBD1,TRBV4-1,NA,TGCGCCAGCACAGTCAGCAGGGGGCGCGGCTATGGCTACACCTTC,CASTVSRGRGYGYTF
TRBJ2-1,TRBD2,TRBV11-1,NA,TGTGCCAGCAGGCTTACGACTAGCGAGAATGAGCAGTTCTTC,CASRLTTSENEQFF
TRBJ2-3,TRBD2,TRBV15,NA,TGTGCCACCAGCAGGGGACTAGCGGGGTTAGTCACAGATACGCAGTATTTT,CATSRGLAGLVTDTQYF
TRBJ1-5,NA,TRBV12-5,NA,TGTGCTAGTGGTACAGGTTCTCGAAATAGCAATCAGCCCCAGCATTTT,CASGTGSRNSNQPQHF
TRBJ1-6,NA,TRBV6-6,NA,TGTGCCAGCAGTTACCTGGATCAGGTGGTTCTCCACTTT,CASSYLDQVVLHF
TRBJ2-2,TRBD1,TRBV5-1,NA,TGCGCCAGCAGCCGCCGACAGGGTGGGAGCACCGGGGAGCTGTTTTTT,CASSRRQGGSTGELFF
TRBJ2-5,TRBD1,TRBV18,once,TGTGCCAGCTCCCTGGGACAGCACCAAGAGACCCAGTACTTC,CASSLGQHQETQYF
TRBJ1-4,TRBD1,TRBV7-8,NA,TGTGCCAGCAGCTTAGTTAGGACAGGTGGAACTAATGAAAAACTGTTTTTT,CASSLVRTGGTNEKLFF
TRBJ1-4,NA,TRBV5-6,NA,TGTGCCAGCAGCTTTTGGCTAGCAACTAATGAAAAACTGTTTTTT,CASSFWLATNEKLFF
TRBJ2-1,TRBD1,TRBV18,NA,TGTGCCAGCTCACCGATCGTCCGGGACAGGGACAATGAGCAGTTCTTC,CASSPIVRDRDNEQFF
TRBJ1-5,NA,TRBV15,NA,TGTGCCACCAGCAGAGATCGGCAGGTGCAGCCCCAGCATTTT,CATSRDRQVQPQHF
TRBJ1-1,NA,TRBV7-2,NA,TGTGCCAGCAGCTTAAGCCCCAGGGGCACTGAAGCTTTCTTT,CASSLSPRGTEAFF
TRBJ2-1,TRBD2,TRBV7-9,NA,TGTGCCAGCAGGTATGAGGTCGGACTAGCGGACAATGAGCAGTTCTTC,CASRYEVGLADNEQFF
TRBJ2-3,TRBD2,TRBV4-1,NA,TGCGCCAGCAGCCAAGGTATACAAACCGGGACTAGTCAGTATTTT,CASSQGIQTGTSQYF
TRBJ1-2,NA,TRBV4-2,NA,TGTGCCAGCAGCCAAGAGGGTTCGGGGGATTCAAACTATGGCTACACCTTC,CASSQEGSGDSNYGYTF
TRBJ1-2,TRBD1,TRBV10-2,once,TGCGCCAGCAGTGGGGACAGGGGGCTTGTCTCCACCTTC,CASSGDRGLVSTF
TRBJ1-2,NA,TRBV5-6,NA,TGTGCCAGCAGCTTGCAACAGATAGGCTACACCTTC,CASSLQQIGYTF
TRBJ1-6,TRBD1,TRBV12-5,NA,TGTGCTAGTGGTTTGGCTCCTGATATTCTCGGACAGGCCGGACTGAATTCACCCCTCCACTTT,CASGLAPDILGQAGLNSPLHF
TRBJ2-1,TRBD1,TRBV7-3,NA,TGTGCCAGCAGCTACCTCAGGGGGACAGGGTATAATGAGCAGTTCTTC,CASSYLRGTGYNEQFF
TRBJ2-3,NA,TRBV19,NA,TGTGCCAGCCGCGGCTTTGCAGATACGCAGTATTTT,CASRGFADTQYF